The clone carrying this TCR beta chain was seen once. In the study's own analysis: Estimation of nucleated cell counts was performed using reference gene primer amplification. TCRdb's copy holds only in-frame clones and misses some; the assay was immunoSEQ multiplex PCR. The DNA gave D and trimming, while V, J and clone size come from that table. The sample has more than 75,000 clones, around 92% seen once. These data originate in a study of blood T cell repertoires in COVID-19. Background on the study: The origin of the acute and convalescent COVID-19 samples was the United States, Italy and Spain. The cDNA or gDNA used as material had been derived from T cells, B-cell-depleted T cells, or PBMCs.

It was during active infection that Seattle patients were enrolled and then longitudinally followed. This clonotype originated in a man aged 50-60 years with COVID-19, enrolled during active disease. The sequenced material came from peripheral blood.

CDR3: CASSPGRAAQPQHF. In nucleotides, the CDR3 is TGTGCCAGCTCACCGGGCAGGGCTGCTCAGCCCCAGCATTTT. V usage is TRBV18 and J usage is TRBJ1-5; perhaps TRBD1 as D (5 bases). Germline-derived CDR1 and CDR2 are KGHSH and LQKENI. The ends were cut back, 3 bases at V and 6 bases at J, with 12 bases in the middle. This CDR3 comprises 14 residues.